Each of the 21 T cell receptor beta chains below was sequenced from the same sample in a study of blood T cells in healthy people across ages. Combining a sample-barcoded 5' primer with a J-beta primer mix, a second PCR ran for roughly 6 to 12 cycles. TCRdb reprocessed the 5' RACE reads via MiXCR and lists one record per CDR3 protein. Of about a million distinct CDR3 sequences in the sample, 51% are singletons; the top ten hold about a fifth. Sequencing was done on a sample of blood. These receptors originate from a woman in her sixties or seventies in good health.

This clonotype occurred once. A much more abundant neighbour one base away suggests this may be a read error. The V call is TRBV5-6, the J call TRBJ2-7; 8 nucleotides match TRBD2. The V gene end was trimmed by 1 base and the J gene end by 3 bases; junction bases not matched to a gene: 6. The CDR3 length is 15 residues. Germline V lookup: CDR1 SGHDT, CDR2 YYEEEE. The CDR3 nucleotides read TGTGCCAGCAGCTTGTCGGGAGGGAGGCACTACGAGCAGTACTTC. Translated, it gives CASSLSGGRHYEQYF.

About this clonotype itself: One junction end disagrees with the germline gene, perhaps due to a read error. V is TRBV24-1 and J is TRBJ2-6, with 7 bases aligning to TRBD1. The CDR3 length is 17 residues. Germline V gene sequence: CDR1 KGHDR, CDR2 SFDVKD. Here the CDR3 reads CATSAGQGVSGANVLTF. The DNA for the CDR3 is TGTGCCACCAGTGCGGGGCAGGGGGTTTCTGGGGCCAACGTCTTGACTTTC.

The CDR3 here is CAISPVESYEQYF. CDR3 sequence (DNA): TGTGCCATCAGTCCTGTTGAGTCCTACGAGCAGTACTTC. This chain joins TRBV10-3 and TRBJ2-7; D unclear. The CDR3 contains 13 residues. Trimming took 5 bases from V and 1 from J, leaving 9 bases between them. Germline V gives CDR1 ENHRY, CDR2 SYGVKD.

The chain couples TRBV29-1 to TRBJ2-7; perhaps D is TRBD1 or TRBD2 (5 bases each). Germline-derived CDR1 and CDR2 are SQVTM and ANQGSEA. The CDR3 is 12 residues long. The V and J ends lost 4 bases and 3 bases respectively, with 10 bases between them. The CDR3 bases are TGCAGCGTTGGAGTGAGGGGCTACGAGCAGTACTTC. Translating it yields CSVGVRGYEQYF.

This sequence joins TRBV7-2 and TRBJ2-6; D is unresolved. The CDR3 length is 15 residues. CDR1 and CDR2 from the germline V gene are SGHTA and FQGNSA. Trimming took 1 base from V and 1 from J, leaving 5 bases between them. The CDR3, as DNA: TGTGCCAGCAGCTTAGATATGTCTGGGGCCAACGTCCTGACTTTC. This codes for CASSLDMSGANVLTF.

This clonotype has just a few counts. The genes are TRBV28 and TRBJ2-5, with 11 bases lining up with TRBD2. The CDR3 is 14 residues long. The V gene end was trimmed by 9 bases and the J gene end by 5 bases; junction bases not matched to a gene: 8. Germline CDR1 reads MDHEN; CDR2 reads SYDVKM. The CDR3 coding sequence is TGTGCCAGTGGCTCGACTAGCGGGACGGAGACCCAGTACTTC. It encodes CASGSTSGTETQYF.

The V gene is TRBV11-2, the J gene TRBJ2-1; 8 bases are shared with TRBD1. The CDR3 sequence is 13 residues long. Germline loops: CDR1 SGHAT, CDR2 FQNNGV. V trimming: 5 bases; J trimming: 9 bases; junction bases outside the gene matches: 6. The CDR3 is CASSPQGASEQFF. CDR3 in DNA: TGTGCCAGCAGCCCGCAGGGGGCGTCTGAGCAGTTCTTC.

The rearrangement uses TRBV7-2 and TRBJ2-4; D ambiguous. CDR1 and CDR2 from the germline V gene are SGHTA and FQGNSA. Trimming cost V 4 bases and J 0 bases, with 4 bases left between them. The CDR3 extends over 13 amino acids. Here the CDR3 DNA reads TGTGCCAGCAGCTCAGTAGCCAAAAACATTCAGTACTTC. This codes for CASSSVAKNIQYF.

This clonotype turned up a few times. The CDR3 sequence: CASSYGSSGNTKNIQYF. The CDR3 coding sequence is TGTGCCAGCAGTTACGGGTCTAGCGGTAACACCAAAAACATTCAGTACTTC. This chain connects TRBV6-2 or TRBV6-3 to TRBJ2-5, with 7 bases identical to TRBD2. The J call may be mistaken, given a closer DNA end match to TRBJ2-4. Germline CDR1 MNHEY, CDR2 SVGEGT. The length of the CDR3 is 17 residues.

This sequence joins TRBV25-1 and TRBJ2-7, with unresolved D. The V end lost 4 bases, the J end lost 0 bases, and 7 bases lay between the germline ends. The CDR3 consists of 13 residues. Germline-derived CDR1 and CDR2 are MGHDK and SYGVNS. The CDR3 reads CASSVVHSYEQYF. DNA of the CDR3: TGTGCCAGCAGTGTGGTCCACTCCTACGAGCAGTACTTC.

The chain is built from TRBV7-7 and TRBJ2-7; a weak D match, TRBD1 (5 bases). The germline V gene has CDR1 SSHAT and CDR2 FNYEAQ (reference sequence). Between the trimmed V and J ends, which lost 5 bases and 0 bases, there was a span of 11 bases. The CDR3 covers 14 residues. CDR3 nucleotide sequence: TGTGCCAGCAGCCAGACCGACAGCTCCTACGAGCAGTACTTC. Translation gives CASSQTDSSYEQYF.

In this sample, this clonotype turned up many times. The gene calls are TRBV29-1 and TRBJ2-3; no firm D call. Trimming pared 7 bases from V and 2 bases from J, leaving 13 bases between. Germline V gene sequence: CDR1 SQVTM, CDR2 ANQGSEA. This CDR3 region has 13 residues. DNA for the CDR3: TGCAGCGCCTACGGGTCCTACACAGATACGCAGTATTTT. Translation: CSAYGSYTDTQYF.

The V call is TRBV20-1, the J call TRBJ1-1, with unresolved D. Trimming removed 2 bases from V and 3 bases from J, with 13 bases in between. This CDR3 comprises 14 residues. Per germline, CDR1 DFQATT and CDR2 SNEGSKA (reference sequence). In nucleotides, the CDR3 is TGCAGTGCTAGAACCCCCATGGCCCACACTGAAGCTTTCTTT. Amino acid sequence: CSARTPMAHTEAFF.

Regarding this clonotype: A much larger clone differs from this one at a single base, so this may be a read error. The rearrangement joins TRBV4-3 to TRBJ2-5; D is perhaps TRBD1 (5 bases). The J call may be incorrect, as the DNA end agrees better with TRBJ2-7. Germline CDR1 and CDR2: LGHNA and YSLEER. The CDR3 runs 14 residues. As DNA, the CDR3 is TGCGCCAGCAGCCAAGATCAGGACATCTACGAGCAGTACTTC. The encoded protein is CASSQDQDIYEQYF.

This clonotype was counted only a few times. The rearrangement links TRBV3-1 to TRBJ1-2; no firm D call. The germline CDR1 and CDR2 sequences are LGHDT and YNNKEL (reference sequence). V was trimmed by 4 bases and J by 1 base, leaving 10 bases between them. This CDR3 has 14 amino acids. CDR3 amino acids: CASSPRGGNYGYTF. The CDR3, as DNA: TGTGCCAGCAGCCCTCGGGGAGGTAACTATGGCTACACCTTC.

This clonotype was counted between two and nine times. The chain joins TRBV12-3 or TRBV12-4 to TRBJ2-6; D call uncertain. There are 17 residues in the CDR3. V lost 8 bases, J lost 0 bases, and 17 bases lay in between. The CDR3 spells CASSPLQLLSGANVLTF. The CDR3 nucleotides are TGTGCCAGCTCCCCGCTCCAACTCCTCTCTGGGGCCAACGTCCTGACTTTC.

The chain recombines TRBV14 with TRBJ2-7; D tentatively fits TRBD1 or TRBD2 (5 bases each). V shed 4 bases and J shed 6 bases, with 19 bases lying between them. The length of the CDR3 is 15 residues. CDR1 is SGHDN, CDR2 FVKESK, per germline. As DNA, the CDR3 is TGTGCCAGCAGCCGACCACCGGGGACGGAACCCGAGCAGTACTTC. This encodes CASSRPPGTEPEQYF.

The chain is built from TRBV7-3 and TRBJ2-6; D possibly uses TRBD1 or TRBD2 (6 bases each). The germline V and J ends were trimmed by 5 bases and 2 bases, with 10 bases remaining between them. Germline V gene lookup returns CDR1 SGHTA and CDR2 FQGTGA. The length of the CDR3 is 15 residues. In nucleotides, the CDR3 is TGTGCCAGCAGCACGGAGGGGGCTGGGGCCAACGTCCTGACTTTC. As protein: CASSTEGAGANVLTF.

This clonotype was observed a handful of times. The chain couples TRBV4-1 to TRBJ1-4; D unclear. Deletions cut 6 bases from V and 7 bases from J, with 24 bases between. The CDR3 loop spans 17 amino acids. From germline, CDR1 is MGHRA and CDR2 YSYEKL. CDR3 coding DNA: TGCGCCAGCAGACATGGAGCCGGGCGCCGCACGGGTGAAAAACTGTTTTTT. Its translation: CASRHGAGRRTGEKLFF.

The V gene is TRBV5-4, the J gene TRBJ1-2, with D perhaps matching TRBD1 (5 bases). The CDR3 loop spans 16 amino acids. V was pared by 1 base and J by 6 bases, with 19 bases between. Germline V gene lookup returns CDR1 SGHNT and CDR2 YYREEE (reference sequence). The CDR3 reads CASSLLGGPGGDGYTF. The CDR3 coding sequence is TGTGCCAGCAGCTTGTTGGGGGGTCCCGGGGGAGATGGCTACACCTTC.

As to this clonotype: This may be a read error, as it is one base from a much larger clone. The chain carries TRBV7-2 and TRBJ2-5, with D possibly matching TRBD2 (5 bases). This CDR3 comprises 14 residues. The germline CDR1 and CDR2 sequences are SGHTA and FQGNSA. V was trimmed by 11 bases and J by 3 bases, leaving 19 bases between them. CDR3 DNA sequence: TGTGCCTGCACCCCGAGATCCGGGAAAGAGACCCAGTACTTC. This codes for CACTPRSGKETQYF.